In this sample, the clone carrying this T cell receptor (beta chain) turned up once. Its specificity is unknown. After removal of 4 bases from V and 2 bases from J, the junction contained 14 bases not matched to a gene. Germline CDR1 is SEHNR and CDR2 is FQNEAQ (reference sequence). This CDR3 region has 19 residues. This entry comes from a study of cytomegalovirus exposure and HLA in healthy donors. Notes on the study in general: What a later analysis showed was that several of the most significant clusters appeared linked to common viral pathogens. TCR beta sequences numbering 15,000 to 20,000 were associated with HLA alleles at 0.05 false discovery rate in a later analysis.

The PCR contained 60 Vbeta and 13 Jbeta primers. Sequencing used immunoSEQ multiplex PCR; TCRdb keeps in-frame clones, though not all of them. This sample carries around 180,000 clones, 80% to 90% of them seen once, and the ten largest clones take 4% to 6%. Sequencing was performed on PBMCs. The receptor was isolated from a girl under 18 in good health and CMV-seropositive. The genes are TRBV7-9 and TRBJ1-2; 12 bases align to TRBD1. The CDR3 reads CASSSTGQGALTLNYGYTF. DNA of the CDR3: TGTGCCAGCAGCTCAACGGGACAGGGGGCGCTAACTTTAAACTATGGCTACACCTTC.